This T cell receptor beta chain was obtained from a study of HIV-infected patients and healthy controls (dated by TCRdb to between 2012 and 2015). Regarding the research as a whole: CD4 counts rose modestly but significantly in about 90% of the 16 patients after three months of therapy, yet stayed below normal ranges. CD8 counts did not change consistently during early therapy, while the CD4:CD8 ratio increased slightly. Viral load fell below detection in about 65% of the 16 patients by the second bleed and in all patients following a further year of therapy. Patients lacked overall T-cell lymphocytopenia, and total CDR3 counts per chain did not differ significantly from controls. The study asked whether deep sequencing of the TCR repertoire from small blood samples of HIV patients could detect immune perturbation and reconstitution. Findings and caveats that apply to the study as a whole: HIV-infected repertoires had significantly higher mean Gini indices than controls, possibly reflecting oligoclonality. The observed differences in diversity were not explained by the slight differences in age and sex profiles between the study cohorts. Healthy control repertoires showed roughly threefold more distinct CDR3s and higher Shannon diversity than untreated HIV+ repertoires. Rare events from HIV-infected data received too much weight under size-matching, and comparisons were complicated by unequal numbers of distinct sequences between patients and controls. By Jaccard index and by the count of highly shared sequences, healthy controls shared more CDR3s between individuals than HIV+ patients did. A major limit on how widely the findings apply, in the view of the authors, was that only sixteen HIV-infected individuals were processed. HLA typing of donors was not performed in the study. Mean usage differed significantly between HIV-infected patients and controls for eight alpha and eight beta V genes. Alpha-beta chain pairing was not determined in the samples. During therapy, HIV-associated CDR3s significantly decreased in frequency, while CMV-associated CDR3s did not change significantly, though most became more frequent. In size-matched repertoire data, the apparent post-therapy recovery of the Gini index in HIV-infected patients was not replicated. MAIT cell alpha-chain CDR3s were found at high frequency in healthy controls but were severely depleted in HIV+ repertoires. Using whole blood restricted sequencing depth and prevented separating the dynamics of distinct T-cell subpopulations.

SuperScript III was used to reverse transcribe 500 ng RNA with primers targeting the alpha and beta constant regions. Separate alpha and beta chain libraries were generated by chain-specific third strand synthesis with multiplexing indices. To avoid primer bias, the protocol used one single primer pair to amplify every rearrangement within a chain, and the protocol also attached molecular barcodes to each cDNA molecule. T4 RNA Ligase 1 joined purified cDNA to a 5' RACE adapter that carried a random hexamer and the SP2 sequencing primer site. The authors primed second strand synthesis from the SP2 site with Phusion polymerase and used slow temperature ramps to favor optimal annealing. Joined together, two random hexamer sequences that had both been added before amplification formed the 12-nucleotide barcode of each molecule. A brief initial PCR introduced P5 and P7 adapter elements together with a second index, and a roughly 20-cycle amplification PCR using P5s and P7 primers was subsequently performed. In total the libraries went through 27 PCR cycles, after which the libraries were quantified on a Qubit, sized on a Bioanalyzer, and diluted to approximately 4 nM. Sequencing of the normalized libraries was done on an Illumina MiSeq using 2 x 250 paired-end kits. Into approximately 10 ul Tris-Cl, the reverse transcription reactions were eluted following cleanup on MinElute columns. A 1:1 ratio of AMPure XP beads was used to clean the adapter ligations after they had run for about 23 hours at 16 degrees C. The study's own analysis went as follows. Demultiplexed FASTQ files were processed with a modified Decombinator by which V, J, insert and barcode information was output. Sequences that shared a barcode but differed from the dominant sequence were treated as errors and discarded, and barcodes were clustered at Levenshtein distance 3 and counted to estimate the original cDNA molecules. The R packages ineq, vegan, igraph and RCytoscape were used for downstream analyses, together with IMGT nomenclature and CDR3 definitions. V gene usage was computed over distinct sequences, each TCR counted once to avoid skew from clonal expansion. Within a donor, similarity networks joined unique CDR3 amino acid sequences in every case where two of them were separated by a single Levenshtein edit. Published HIV-specific CDR3s (around 83 alpha, 650 to 850 beta) and CMV-specific CDR3s (around 12 alpha, a few hundred beta) were compiled and searched for in the repertoires. Random subsampling to size-matched repertoires showed patients' decreased diversity was not caused by their lower sequence numbers. Using fastp trimming at Q25 and MiXCR clonotype assembly, TCRdb reanalyzed the public sequencing data and kept in-frame beta chains. Records with the same CDR3 protein are collapsed into one entry carrying the most frequent genes and DNA. For this entry, the V and J calls and clone size follow TCRdb and not the study's own pipeline. Here the sample has some 12,000 distinct CDR3 sequences; approximately 9.1% occur a single time. Roughly a quarter of the sample comes from the top ten.

About this clonotype itself: This clone's antigen is unknown. No much larger clonotype is one base removed from it; base qualities were not supplied.

CDR1 and CDR2 (LGHDT, YNNKEL) derive from the germline V gene (reference sequence). Trimming takes 4 bases off V and 0 bases off J; junction bases not matched to a gene: 4. The CDR3 measures 16 amino acids from cysteine to phenylalanine. Only the CDR3 DNA is retained, 48 bases long and in frame from the first base. Whole blood was used without cell fractionation, so all unsorted peripheral T cells were reflected in the repertoire. For RNA extraction, an approximately 2.5 ml sample of peripheral blood was drawn into Tempus tubes. The first sixteen eligible patients were processed from the enrolled HIV-infected adults, who had not yet received antiretroviral therapy and were about to begin treatment. Patients with febrile or AIDS-related illness, tumors, hepatitis B or C coinfection, immunomodulatory therapy, recent vaccination or treatment interruptions were excluded from enrollment. The TURBO-DNase kit was used to remove leftover genomic DNA, and GLOBINclear was used to deplete globin mRNA. Pretreatment blood from HIV-infected patients was collected just before antiretroviral therapy was started.

Recombination linked TRBV3-1 to TRBJ2-3; 10 bases in between match TRBD2. Sequenced material: blood, taken before antiretroviral therapy. This TCR came from an adult with HIV infection. The donor label of this sample is uncertain. The CDR3 loop reads CASSRGLAASTDTQYF. The DNA reads TGTGCCAGCAGCCGTGGACTAGCGGCTAGCACAGATACGCAGTATTTT.